These 22 T cell receptor beta chains were all obtained from the same sample, sequenced in a study of early T cells in non-severe SARS-CoV-2 infection. MiXCR was run by TCRdb on the 5' RACE reads, yielding one entry per CDR3 protein. The sample yields about 48,000 distinct CDR3 sequences, approximately 5.9% seen once. The starting material was whole blood, obtained at baseline. Receptors originate from an adult who was a healthcare worker with PCR-confirmed SARS-CoV-2 infection or an uninfected control (not recorded which).

This clonotype was seen ten or more times. The chain employs TRBV5-1 and TRBJ1-4; D not resolved. The V end lost 4 bases, the J end lost 7 bases, and 11 bases lay between the germline ends. CDR1 and CDR2 (germline): SGHRS, YFSETQ. The CDR3 covers 13 residues. In nucleotides, the CDR3 is TGCGCCAGCAGCCGCTTGGAGCGTGAAAAACTGTTTTTT. It is translated as CASSRLEREKLFF.

This clonotype was detected ten times or more. V is TRBV28 and J is TRBJ2-1; tentatively, D is TRBD1 (5 bases). The germline gives CDR1 MDHEN, CDR2 SYDVKM. Trimming stripped 5 bases from V and 7 bases from J, with 18 bases between. This CDR3 contains 15 residues. This chain's CDR3 is CASSPLRIRVNEQFF. The CDR3 nucleotides are TGTGCCAGCAGTCCACTCCGGATCAGGGTGAATGAGCAGTTCTTC.

This clonotype was counted many times. The chain links TRBV20-1 to TRBJ2-1; TRBD2 aligns across 7 bases. The V segment lost 4 bases and the J segment 7 bases; nucleotides outside the gene matches: 4. The length of the CDR3 is 12 residues. Looked up from germline, CDR1 is DFQATT and CDR2 is SNEGSKA (reference sequence). The CDR3 reads CSAKLGGNEQFF. The CDR3 DNA reads as TGCAGTGCTAAACTCGGGGGGAATGAGCAGTTCTTC.

This clonotype appeared many times. This sequence joins TRBV29-1 and TRBJ2-7, with 11 positions matching TRBD2. Germline V gene data show CDR1 as SQVTM and CDR2 as ANQGSEA. The V segment lost 4 bases and the J segment 4 bases; nucleotides outside the gene matches: 9. The CDR3 has 15 amino acids. The CDR3 here is CSVAAGTSGQYEQYF. CDR3 DNA: TGCAGCGTTGCAGCCGGGACTAGCGGACAATACGAGCAGTACTTC.

At least ten counts were recorded for this clonotype. The rearrangement links TRBV19 to TRBJ1-5, with D hard to call. Germline assignment: CDR1 LNHDA and CDR2 SQIVND (reference sequence). This CDR3 has 13 residues. V was cut by 3 bases and J by 4 bases, with 7 bases left in between. The CDR3 loop reads CASSIGQNQPQHF. The CDR3 nucleotides read TGTGCCAGTAGTATTGGGCAGAATCAGCCCCAGCATTTT.

This clonotype was counted ten times or more. This sequence joins TRBV10-2 and TRBJ2-3; D call uncertain. The germline V gene encodes CDR1 WSHSY and CDR2 SAAADI. The CDR3 has 14 amino acids. Trimming cost V 3 bases and J 3 bases, with 10 bases left between them. The CDR3 loop reads CASSDEGPTDTQYF. CDR3 DNA: TGCGCCAGCAGTGACGAAGGGCCGACAGATACGCAGTATTTT.

The chain has TRBV7-2 and TRBJ2-7; TRBD1 matches 7 bases. V was clipped by 5 bases and J by 3 bases; unmatched bases: 4. Germline V lookup: CDR1 SGHTA, CDR2 FQGNSA. The CDR3 loop spans 13 amino acids. CDR3 region: CASSPGQFYEQYF. CDR3 sequence (DNA): TGTGCCAGCAGCCCGGGACAGTTCTACGAGCAGTACTTC.

This clonotype was seen repeatedly, ten times or more. The rearrangement uses TRBV14 and TRBJ1-2, with D uncertain. Trimming removed 1 base at V and 0 bases at J, with 6 bases between. The CDR3 is 14 amino acids. Germline-derived CDR1 and CDR2 are SGHDN and FVKESK. The CDR3 DNA reads TGTGCCAGCAGCCAAGTCAGGACTAACTATGGCTACACCTTC. Translating it yields CASSQVRTNYGYTF. The full variable domain, with the rest looked up from reference TRBV14 and TRBJ1-2, is EAGVTQFPSHSVIEKGQTVTLRCDPISGHDNLYWYRRVMGKEIKFLLHFVKESKQDESGMPNNRFLAERTGGTYSTLKVQPAELEDSGVYFCASSQVRTNYGYTFGSGTRLTVV.

This clonotype was seen many times. This sequence joins TRBV24-1 and TRBJ2-2, with D perhaps matching TRBD1 (5 bases). V was shortened by 4 bases and J by 2 bases, with 10 bases between the two germline ends. The CDR3 loop spans 15 amino acids. Germline V gene sequence: CDR1 KGHDR, CDR2 SFDVKD. The CDR3 region has the DNA TGTGCCACCAGTGAGGCAGGGATTAACACCGGGGAGCTGTTTTTT. This sequence encodes CATSEAGINTGELFF.

At least ten counts were recorded for this clonotype. The gene calls are TRBV5-1 and TRBJ1-1; 8 nucleotides agree with TRBD1. Germline values: CDR1 SGHRS, CDR2 YFSETQ. Trimming at V came to 2 bases and at J to 2 bases, leaving 5 bases not matched to a gene. The CDR3 has 15 residues. The CDR3: CASSFTGGSNTEAFF. CDR3 in DNA: TGCGCCAGCAGCTTCACAGGGGGTTCAAACACTGAAGCTTTCTTT.

The table lists this clonotype with many counts. V and J are TRBV29-1 and TRBJ2-7; D assignment may be TRBD1 or TRBD2 (5 bases each). The germline gives CDR1 SQVTM, CDR2 ANQGSEA. V was cut by 7 bases and J by 0 bases, with 10 bases left in between. The CDR3 is 12 amino acids. The CDR3 is CSGGSSSYEQYF. The DNA for the CDR3 is TGCAGCGGGGGGAGTAGCTCCTACGAGCAGTACTTC.

This clonotype occurred many times. V usage is TRBV29-1 and J usage is TRBJ2-3; D call uncertain. The length of the CDR3 is 16 residues. The germline V gene has CDR1 SQVTM and CDR2 ANQGSEA. V lost 0 bases and J 6 bases, leaving 19 bases between the germline ends. In DNA, the CDR3 is TGCAGCGTTGAAGATCCGCTCTTCCGAGACGCGGATACGCAGTATTTT. Translating it yields CSVEDPLFRDADTQYF.

This clonotype was detected ten times or more. The rearrangement links TRBV20-1 to TRBJ2-5; a possible D gene is TRBD2 (6 bases). V was clipped by 5 bases and J by 6 bases, with 19 bases between them. From germline, CDR1 is DFQATT and CDR2 SNEGSKA (reference sequence). The CDR3 runs to 14 residues. Here the CDR3 reads CSALQAGPAQTQYF. CDR3 bases: TGCAGTGCTCTCCAAGCGGGCCCGGCCCAGACCCAGTACTTC.

There are many counts of this clonotype. The chain has TRBV6-6 and TRBJ2-1, with TRBD2 matching over 10 bases. Germline CDR1 and CDR2: MNHNY and SVGAGI (reference sequence). Losses at the gene ends were 5 bases for V and 7 bases for J; bases not matched to a gene: 11. The CDR3 runs 16 residues. The CDR3 nucleotides are TGTGCCAGCAGTAACCCCCCAGCGGGAGGGCCGAATGAGCAGTTCTTC. Its translation is CASSNPPAGGPNEQFF.

The sample holds many counts of this clonotype. The chain uses TRBV7-9 and TRBJ2-1; 8 bases map to TRBD2. V shed 5 bases, J shed 7 bases, and the junction held 10 bases outside the gene matches. The CDR3 spans 15 residues. Per the germline V gene, CDR1 is SEHNR and CDR2 is FQNEAQ (reference sequence). The CDR3 region is CASSHARLARNEQFF. CDR3 coding DNA: TGTGCCAGCAGCCACGCCCGACTAGCGCGAAATGAGCAGTTCTTC.

This clonotype was observed at least ten times. The J gene is TRBJ1-2, the V gene TRBV30, with D maybe TRBD1 (6 bases). With 3 bases removed from V and 5 bases from J, the gap between germline ends came to 10 bases. CDR1 and CDR2 from the germline V gene are GTSNPN and SVGIG (reference sequence). The length of the CDR3 is 12 residues. CDR3 region: CAWRQGSYGYTF. The CDR3 DNA reads TGTGCCTGGAGGCAGGGGTCTTATGGCTACACCTTC.

This clonotype was seen ten or more times. The chain links TRBV5-1 to TRBJ2-7, with TRBD2 matching 13 bases. The V segment lost 4 bases and the J segment 6 bases; nucleotides outside the gene matches: 7. Germline V lookup: CDR1 SGHRS, CDR2 YFSETQ. The CDR3 runs to 15 residues. CDR3 residues: CASSPSGLAGAEQYF. The CDR3, as DNA: TGCGCCAGCAGCCCGAGTGGACTAGCGGGAGCCGAGCAGTACTTC.

This clonotype was observed many times. The J gene is TRBJ2-3, the V gene TRBV5-1; possibly TRBD2 for D (6 bases). Trimming took 0 bases from V and 2 from J, leaving 16 bases between them. Germline-derived CDR1 and CDR2 are SGHRS and YFSETQ. The CDR3 is 17 residues long. This chain's CDR3 is CASSLVTGGSLTDTQYF. The CDR3 region has the DNA TGCGCCAGCAGCTTGGTGACCGGGGGATCCCTCACAGATACGCAGTATTTT. The variable domain in full, with the rest retrieved from reference TRBV5-1 and TRBJ2-3, is KAGVTQTPRYLIKTRGQQVTLSCSPISGHRSVSWYQQTPGQGLQFLFEYFSETQRNKGNFPGRFSGRQFSNSRSEMNVSTLELGDSALYLCASSLVTGGSLTDTQYFGPGTRLTVL.

The table lists this clonotype with a few counts. This chain uses TRBV28 with TRBJ2-1; 8 bases are a match to TRBD2. This CDR3 is built from 16 residues. V lost 6 bases, J lost 5 bases, and 12 bases stayed unmatched. Germline CDR1 reads MDHEN; CDR2 reads SYDVKM. The CDR3 loop reads CASRPRTSPPNNEQFF. The CDR3 region has the DNA TGTGCCAGCAGGCCCCGGACTAGCCCACCAAACAATGAGCAGTTCTTC.

This clonotype was recorded many times. This rearrangement joins TRBV6-1 to TRBJ2-7, with D possibly matching TRBD1 (6 bases). The CDR3 consists of 13 residues. The germline gives CDR1 MNHNS, CDR2 SASEGT. Trimming shortened V by 8 bases and J by 3 bases, and 14 bases separated the two germline ends. The CDR3 DNA is TGTGCCAGCCAACTGGGACACGGCTACGAGCAGTACTTC. Amino acids: CASQLGHGYEQYF.

This clonotype was counted many times. The genes are TRBV7-8 and TRBJ2-7; 9 nucleotides align to TRBD2. In germline, CDR1 is SGHVS, CDR2 FQNEAQ. Losses at the gene ends were 6 bases for V and 6 bases for J; bases not matched to a gene: 15. The CDR3 consists of 16 residues. The CDR3 loop reads CASSRAGGPILGEQYF. Written as DNA, the CDR3 is TGTGCCAGCAGTCGGGCGGGAGGGCCCATTCTCGGCGAGCAGTACTTC.

This clonotype was detected ten times or more. J is TRBJ2-5 and V is TRBV7-9; a weak D match, TRBD2 (6 bases). The CDR3 consists of 14 residues. V was trimmed by 0 bases and J by 4 bases, leaving 9 bases between them. Germline CDR1 SEHNR, CDR2 FQNEAQ (reference sequence). The CDR3 DNA follows: TGTGCCAGCAGCTTAGCTGCGGGAAGAGAGACCCAGTACTTC. It is translated as CASSLAAGRETQYF.